Listed below are T cell receptor beta chains from one sample, sequenced in a study of beta chain features in type 1 diabetes. TCRdb's table, derived via immunoSEQ multiplex PCR, lists solely in-frame clones and lacks some. The sample holds hundreds of thousands of clones, approximately 11% seen once. The specimen sequenced was naive CD4+ T cells from blood. The receptors derive from a woman aged 25 to 39 in good health. Both conserved end residues are part of each CDR3. Fields, in order: V gene, clone size, J gene, CDR3 protein. Size tells how often a clone was seen (once, few, many) or the class of an expanded clone, and some rows leave it out.

>TRBV15|NA|TRBJ2-5
CATSLALQETQYF
>TRBV28|NA|TRBJ1-2
CASSATVNYGYTF
>TRBV30|few|TRBJ2-1
CAWSVGGITAEQFF
>TRBV6-1|few|TRBJ1-2
CASGQDTIYGYTF
>TRBV11-2|NA|TRBJ2-2
CASSAGLAGGTGELFF
>TRBV29-1|NA|TRBJ2-3
CSVVPGAYYTDTQYF
>TRBV30|NA|TRBJ1-2
CAWSLAANYGYTF
>TRBV18|NA|TRBJ1-2
CASSPRADANYGYTF
>TRBV5-4|NA|TRBJ1-5
CASSFTGHSRGNQPQHF
>TRBV30|few|TRBJ1-4
CAWTTGVREKLFF
>TRBV28|NA|TRBJ2-5
CASGPPTKTQYF
>TRBV7-2|NA|TRBJ2-3
CASSAISLAPITDTQYF
>TRBV5-6|few|TRBJ2-3
CASRPRQGWTDTQYF
>TRBV5-1|NA|TRBJ2-5
CASSWGRVYETQYF
>TRBV27|NA|TRBJ2-7
CASSYSLAGSSYEQYF
>TRBV5-1|NA|TRBJ2-1
CASSADILTYNEQFF
>TRBV7-9|few|TRBJ2-2
CASSLRGLAGGPDTGELFF